This T cell receptor (beta chain) was captured in a study of T-cell reconstitution after alpha-beta-depleted transplantation in children. This CDR3 has 19 amino acids. V shed 6 bases and J 0 bases; nucleotides not matched to a gene: 11. Per the germline V gene, CDR1 is ENHRY and CDR2 is SYGVKD. This clonotype was found many times. Antigen: not known. Preparation of the TCRbeta library was carried out with unique molecular identifiers. One entry per CDR3 protein results from TCRdb running MiXCR on the PCR reads. The sample lists under 850,000 distinct CDR3 sequences; under 15% were seen once. Study-wide points: Counts and diversity of T cells one year after transplant came mostly from newly produced T cells. Reportedly, roughly two months post-transplant, alpha-beta T cells arose from several hundred expanded graft clones.

The origin of this receptor is a girl aged 2-10 years with congenital amegakaryocytic thrombocytopenia, due to receive a stem cell transplant. The specimen was PBMCs, collected before TCRalphabeta/CD19-depleted stem cell transplant. The chain joins TRBV10-3 to TRBJ2-1; 13 bases are a match to TRBD2. The CDR3 coding sequence is TGTGCCATCAGAGGGACTAGCGGGGCCCCCTACTTCTCCTACAATGAGCAGTTCTTC. It translates to CAIRGTSGAPYFSYNEQFF.